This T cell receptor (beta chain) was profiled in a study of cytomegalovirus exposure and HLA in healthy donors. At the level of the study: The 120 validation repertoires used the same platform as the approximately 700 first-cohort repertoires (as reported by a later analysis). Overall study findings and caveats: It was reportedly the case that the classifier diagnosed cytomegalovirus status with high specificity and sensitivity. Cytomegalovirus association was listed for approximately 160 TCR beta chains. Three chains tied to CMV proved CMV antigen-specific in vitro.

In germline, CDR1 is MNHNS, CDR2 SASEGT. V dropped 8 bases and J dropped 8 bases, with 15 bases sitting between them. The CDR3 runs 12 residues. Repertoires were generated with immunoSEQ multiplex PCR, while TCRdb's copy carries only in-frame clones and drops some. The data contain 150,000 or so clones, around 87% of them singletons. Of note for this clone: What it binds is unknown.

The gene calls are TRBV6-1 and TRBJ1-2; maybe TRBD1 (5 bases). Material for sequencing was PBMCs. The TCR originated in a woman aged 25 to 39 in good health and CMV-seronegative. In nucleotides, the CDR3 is TGTGCCAGCTCCCTTACCGGGGGGGGCTACACCTTC. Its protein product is CASSLTGGGYTF.